This entry concerns a single TCR beta chain. The sample comes from a study of T cell responses to AZD1222 COVID-19 vaccine. Method: immunoSEQ multiplex PCR; TCRdb's copy keeps in-frame clones and lacks some. The table shows around 99,000 clones, with around 94% occurring only once. From germline, CDR1 is SEHNR and CDR2 FQNEAQ (reference sequence). The trim removed 3 bases at V and 5 bases at J, leaving 7 bases unmatched. This CDR3 comprises 15 residues. The input for sequencing was peripheral blood, taken on day 0 of AZD1222 vaccination. This receptor was identified in an adult in good health. The chain is built from TRBV7-9 and TRBJ2-5, with 9 nucleotides matching TRBD2. The CDR3 nucleotides read TGTGCCAGCAGCTTCGGTAGCGGGAGAGGGGAGACCCAGTACTTC. Amino acid sequence: CASSFGSGRGETQYF.